Listed here are 2 T cell receptor beta chains from one sample, sequenced in a study of CD8 T cells in ankylosing spondylitis. TCRdb re-derived calls from the 5' RACE reads in MiXCR, one entry per CDR3 protein. The sample includes some 270,000 distinct CDR3 sequences, 30% to 40% seen only once; the top ten take about 4.2%. The sample taken for sequencing was blood, either unsorted or a sorted T cell fraction (not recorded which). The receptors were sampled from a male donor with ankylosing spondylitis or in good health (not recorded which).

The chain joins TRBV29-1 to TRBJ2-1; D is perhaps TRBD1 or TRBD2 (6 bases each). Deletions cut 2 bases from V and 9 bases from J, with 11 bases between. The CDR3 spans 12 residues. Germline loops: CDR1 SQVTM, CDR2 ANQGSEA. CDR3 DNA: TGCAGCGTTGAATGGGGGGCCGGTGAGCAGTTCTTC. Translating gives CSVEWGAGEQFF.

This clonotype turned up a few times. This chain links TRBV21-1 with TRBJ2-1; the tabulated D call, TRBD1, remains unverified against the DNA. TRBV21-1 is deemed a pseudogene. There are 14 residues in the CDR3. The CDR3, as DNA: TGTGCCAGCAGCAAAGGGACAGGCTACAATGAGCAGTTCTTC. Translation: CASSKGTGYNEQFF.